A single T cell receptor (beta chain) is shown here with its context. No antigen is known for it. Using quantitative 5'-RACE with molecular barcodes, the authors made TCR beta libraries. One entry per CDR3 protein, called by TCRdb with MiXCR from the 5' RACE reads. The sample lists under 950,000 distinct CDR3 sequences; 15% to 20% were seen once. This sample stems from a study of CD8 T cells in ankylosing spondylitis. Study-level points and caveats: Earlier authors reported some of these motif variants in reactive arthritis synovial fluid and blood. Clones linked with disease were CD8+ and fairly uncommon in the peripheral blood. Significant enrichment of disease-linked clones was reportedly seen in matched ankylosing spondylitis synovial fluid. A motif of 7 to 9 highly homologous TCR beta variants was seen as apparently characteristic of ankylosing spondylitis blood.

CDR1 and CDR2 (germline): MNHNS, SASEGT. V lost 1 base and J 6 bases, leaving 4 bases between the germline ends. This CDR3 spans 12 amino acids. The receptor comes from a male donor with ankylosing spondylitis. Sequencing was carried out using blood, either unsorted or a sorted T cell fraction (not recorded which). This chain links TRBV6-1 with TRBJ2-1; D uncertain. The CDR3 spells CASSEEVNEQFF. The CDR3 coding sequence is TGTGCCAGCAGTGAAGAGGTCAATGAGCAGTTCTTC.